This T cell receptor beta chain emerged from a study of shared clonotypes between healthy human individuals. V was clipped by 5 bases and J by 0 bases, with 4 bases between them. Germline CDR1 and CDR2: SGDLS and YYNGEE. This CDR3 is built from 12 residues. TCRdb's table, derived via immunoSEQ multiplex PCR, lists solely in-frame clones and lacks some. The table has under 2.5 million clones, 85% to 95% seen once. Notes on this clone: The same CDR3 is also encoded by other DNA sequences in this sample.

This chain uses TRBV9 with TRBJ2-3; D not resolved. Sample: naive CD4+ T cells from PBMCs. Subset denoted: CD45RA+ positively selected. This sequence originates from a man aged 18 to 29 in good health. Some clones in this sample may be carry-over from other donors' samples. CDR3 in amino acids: CASSLSTDTQYF. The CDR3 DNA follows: TGTGCCAGCAGTCTTAGCACAGATACGCAGTATTTT.